The TCR beta chain described here comes from a study of T cell changes during pregnancy in multiple sclerosis. V dropped 4 bases and J dropped 1 base, with 5 bases sitting between them. The CDR3 consists of 12 residues. Germline values: CDR1 SGHRS, CDR2 YFSETQ. The data were produced by immunoSEQ multiplex PCR, yet TCRdb's version contains in-frame clones alone and is incomplete. Of 70,000 to 80,000 clones listed, 85% to 95% are singletons. Material: peripheral blood, obtained in the first trimester of pregnancy. The TCR comes from a female donor with multiple sclerosis, enrolled in a pregnancy study. This chain joins TRBV5-1 and TRBJ1-1; D uncertain. CDR3 in DNA: TGCGCCAGCAGCAGACAGAACACTGAAGCTTTCTTT. This gives the protein CASSRQNTEAFF.